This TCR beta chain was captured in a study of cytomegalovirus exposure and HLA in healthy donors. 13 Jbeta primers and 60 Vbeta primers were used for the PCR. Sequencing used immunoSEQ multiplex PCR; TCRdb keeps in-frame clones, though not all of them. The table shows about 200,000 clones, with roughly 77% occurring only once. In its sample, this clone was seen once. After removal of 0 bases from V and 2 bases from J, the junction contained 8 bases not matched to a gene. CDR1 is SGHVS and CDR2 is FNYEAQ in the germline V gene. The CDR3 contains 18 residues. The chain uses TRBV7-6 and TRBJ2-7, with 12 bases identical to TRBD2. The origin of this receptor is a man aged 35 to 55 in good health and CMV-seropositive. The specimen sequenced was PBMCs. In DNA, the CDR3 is TGTGCCAGCAGCTTAGCGCTCAAGGCTAGCGGGGGGGCCTACGAGCAGTACTTC. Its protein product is CASSLALKASGGAYEQYF.